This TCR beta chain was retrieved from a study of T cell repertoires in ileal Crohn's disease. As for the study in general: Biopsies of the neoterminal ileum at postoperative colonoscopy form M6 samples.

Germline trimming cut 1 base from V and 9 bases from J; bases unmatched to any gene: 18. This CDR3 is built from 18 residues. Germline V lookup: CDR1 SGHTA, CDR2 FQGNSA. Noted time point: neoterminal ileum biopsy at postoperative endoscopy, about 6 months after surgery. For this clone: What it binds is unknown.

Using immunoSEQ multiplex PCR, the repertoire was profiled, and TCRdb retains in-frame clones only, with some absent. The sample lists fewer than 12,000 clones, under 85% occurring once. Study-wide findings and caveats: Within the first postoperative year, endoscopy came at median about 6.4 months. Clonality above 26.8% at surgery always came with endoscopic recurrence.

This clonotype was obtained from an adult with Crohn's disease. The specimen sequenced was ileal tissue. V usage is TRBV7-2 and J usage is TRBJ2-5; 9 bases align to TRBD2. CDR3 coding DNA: TGTGCCAGCAGCTTAGTGGGCGGGGGGGCCGGGAGAACCTCCTCCCAGTACTTC. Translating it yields CASSLVGGGAGRTSSQYF.